This TCR beta chain was captured in a study of blood T cell dynamics during melanoma immunotherapy. Study context: Metastatic melanoma patients received first-line pembrolizumab or nivolumab plus ipilimumab.

DNA loading was fixed at around 0.35 ug for all bulk PBMC samples. Sequenced by immunoSEQ multiplex PCR; TCRdb stores in-frame clones only, minus some. Of thousands of clones in the sample, around 90% are singletons; the top ten hold less than 7%. As for time point: week 3, after first cycle of checkpoint inhibitor. Sampling occurred pretreatment (T0) and at week 3 (W3), after cycle one of checkpoint blockade. With V trimmed by 0 bases and J by 4 bases, 4 bases remained unmatched. Germline loops: CDR1 SGDLS, CDR2 YYNGEE. The CDR3 sequence is 15 residues long. This receptor was taken from a human donor with melanoma. The chain couples TRBV9 to TRBJ2-7; 10 positions agree with TRBD2. Sequences were derived from blood, sampled from a patient treated with checkpoint blockade. The CDR3 nucleotides read TGTGCCAGCAGCGTAGCCGGGACTAGCGCTTACGAGCAGTACTTC. This translates into CASSVAGTSAYEQYF.